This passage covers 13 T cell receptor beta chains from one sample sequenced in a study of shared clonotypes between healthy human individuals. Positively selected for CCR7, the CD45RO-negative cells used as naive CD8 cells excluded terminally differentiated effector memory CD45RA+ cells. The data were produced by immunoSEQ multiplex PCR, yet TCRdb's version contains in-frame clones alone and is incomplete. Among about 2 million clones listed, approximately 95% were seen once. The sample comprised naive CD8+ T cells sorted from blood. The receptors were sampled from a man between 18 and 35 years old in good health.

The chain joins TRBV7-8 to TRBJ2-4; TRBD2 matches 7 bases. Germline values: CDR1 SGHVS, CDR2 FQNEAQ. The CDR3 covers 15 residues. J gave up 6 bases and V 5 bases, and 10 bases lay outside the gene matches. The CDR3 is CASSRPGRAGNIQYF. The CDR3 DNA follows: TGTGCCAGCAGCCGCCCGGGGAGGGCGGGAAACATTCAGTACTTC.

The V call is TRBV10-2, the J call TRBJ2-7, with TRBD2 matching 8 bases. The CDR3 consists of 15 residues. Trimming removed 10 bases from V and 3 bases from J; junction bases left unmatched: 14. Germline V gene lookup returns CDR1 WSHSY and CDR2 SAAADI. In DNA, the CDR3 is TGCGCCACCAAGTCCTCAGCGGGAGCCTTCTACGAGCAGTACTTC. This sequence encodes CATKSSAGAFYEQYF.

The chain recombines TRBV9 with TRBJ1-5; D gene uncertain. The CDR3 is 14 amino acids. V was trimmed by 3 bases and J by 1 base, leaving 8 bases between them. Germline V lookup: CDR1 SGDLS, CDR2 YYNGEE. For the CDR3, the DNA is TGTGCCAGCAGCGCGGAGGCCAGCAATCAGCCCCAGCATTTT. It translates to CASSAEASNQPQHF.

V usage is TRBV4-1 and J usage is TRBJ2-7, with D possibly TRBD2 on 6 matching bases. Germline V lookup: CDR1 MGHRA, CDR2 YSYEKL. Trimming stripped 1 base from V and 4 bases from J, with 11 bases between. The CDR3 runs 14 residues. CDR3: CASSQVAGWYEQYF. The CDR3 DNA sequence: TGCGCCAGCAGCCAAGTGGCGGGATGGTACGAGCAGTACTTC.

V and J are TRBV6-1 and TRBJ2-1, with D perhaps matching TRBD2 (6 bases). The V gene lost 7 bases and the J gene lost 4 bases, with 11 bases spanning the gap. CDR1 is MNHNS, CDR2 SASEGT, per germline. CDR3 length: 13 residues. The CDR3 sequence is CASKGLSYNEQFF. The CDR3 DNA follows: TGTGCCAGCAAGGGACTTTCATACAATGAGCAGTTCTTC.

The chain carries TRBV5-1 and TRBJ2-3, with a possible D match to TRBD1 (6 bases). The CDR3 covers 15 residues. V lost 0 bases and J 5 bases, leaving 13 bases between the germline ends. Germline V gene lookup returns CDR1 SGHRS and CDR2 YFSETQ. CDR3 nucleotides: TGCGCCAGCAGCTTGGAGCAGGGGTATGAAGATACGCAGTATTTT. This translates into CASSLEQGYEDTQYF.

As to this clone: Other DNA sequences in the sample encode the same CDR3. CDR3 nucleotides: TGTGCCAGCAGCTTAGGACAGGGGCTGGACGAGCAGTACTTC. As protein: CASSLGQGLDEQYF. The chain is built from TRBV7-9 and TRBJ2-7; 8 bases fit TRBD1. Germline-derived CDR1 and CDR2 are SEHNR and FQNEAQ (reference sequence). V lost 1 base, J lost 5 bases, and 4 bases stayed unmatched. The CDR3 spans 14 residues.

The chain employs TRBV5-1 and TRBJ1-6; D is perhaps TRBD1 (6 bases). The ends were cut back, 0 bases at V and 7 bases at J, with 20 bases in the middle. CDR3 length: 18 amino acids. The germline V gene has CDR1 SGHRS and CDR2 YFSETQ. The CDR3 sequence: CASSLAGDITAINSPLHF. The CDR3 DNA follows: TGCGCCAGCAGCTTGGCGGGGGACATTACGGCCATCAATTCACCCCTCCACTTT.

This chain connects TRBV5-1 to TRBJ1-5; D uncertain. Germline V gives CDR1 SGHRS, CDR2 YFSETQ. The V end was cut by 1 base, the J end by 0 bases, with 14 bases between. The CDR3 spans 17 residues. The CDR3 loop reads CASSLPGPPNSNQPQHF. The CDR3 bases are TGCGCCAGCAGCTTGCCCGGGCCACCGAATAGCAATCAGCCCCAGCATTTT.

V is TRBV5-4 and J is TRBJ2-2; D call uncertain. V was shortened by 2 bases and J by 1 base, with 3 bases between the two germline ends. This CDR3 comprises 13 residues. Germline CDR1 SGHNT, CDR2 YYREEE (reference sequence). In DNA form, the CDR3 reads TGTGCCAGCAGCTTTGAGAACACCGGGGAGCTGTTTTTT. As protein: CASSFENTGELFF. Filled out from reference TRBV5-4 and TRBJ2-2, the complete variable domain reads ETGVTQSPTHLIKTRGQQVTLRCSSQSGHNTVSWYQQALGQGPQFIFQYYREEENGRGNFPPRFSGLQFPNYSSELNVNALELDDSALYLCASSFENTGELFFGEGSRLTVL.

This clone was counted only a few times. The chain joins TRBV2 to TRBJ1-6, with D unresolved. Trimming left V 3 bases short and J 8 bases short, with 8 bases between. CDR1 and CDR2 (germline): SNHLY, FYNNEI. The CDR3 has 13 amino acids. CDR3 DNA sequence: TGTGCCAGCAGTGAGCAGATATATTCACCCCTCCACTTT. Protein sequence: CASSEQIYSPLHF.

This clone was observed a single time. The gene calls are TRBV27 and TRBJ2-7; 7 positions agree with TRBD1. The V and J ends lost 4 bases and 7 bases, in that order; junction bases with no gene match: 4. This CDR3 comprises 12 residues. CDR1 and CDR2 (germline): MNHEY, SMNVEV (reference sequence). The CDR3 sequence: CASSYPQGEQYF. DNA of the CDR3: TGTGCCAGCAGTTATCCACAGGGGGAGCAGTACTTC.

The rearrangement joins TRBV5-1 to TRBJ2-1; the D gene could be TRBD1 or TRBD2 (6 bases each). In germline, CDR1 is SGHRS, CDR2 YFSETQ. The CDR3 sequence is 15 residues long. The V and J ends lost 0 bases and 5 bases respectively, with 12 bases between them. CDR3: CASSLAHRGDNEQFF. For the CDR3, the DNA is TGCGCCAGCAGCTTGGCCCATAGGGGGGACAATGAGCAGTTCTTC.